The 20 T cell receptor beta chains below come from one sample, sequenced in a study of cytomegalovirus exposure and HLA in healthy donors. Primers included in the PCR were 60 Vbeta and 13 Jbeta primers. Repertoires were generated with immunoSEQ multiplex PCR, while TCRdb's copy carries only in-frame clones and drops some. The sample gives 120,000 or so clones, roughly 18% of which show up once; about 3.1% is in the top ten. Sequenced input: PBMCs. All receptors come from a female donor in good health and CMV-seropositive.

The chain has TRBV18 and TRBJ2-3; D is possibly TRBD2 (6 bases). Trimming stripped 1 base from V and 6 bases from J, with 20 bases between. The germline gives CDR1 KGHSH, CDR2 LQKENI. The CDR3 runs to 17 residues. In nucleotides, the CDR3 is TGTGCCAGCTCACCACAGGTCGTGGCGGGGTTCTCCGATACGCAGTATTTT. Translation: CASSPQVVAGFSDTQYF.

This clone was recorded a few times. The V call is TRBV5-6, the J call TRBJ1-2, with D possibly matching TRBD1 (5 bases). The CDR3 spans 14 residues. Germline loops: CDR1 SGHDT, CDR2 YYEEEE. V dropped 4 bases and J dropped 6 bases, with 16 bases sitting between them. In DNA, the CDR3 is TGTGCCAGCAGCCCGGGCCTATTGGGGCATGGCTACACCTTC. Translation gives CASSPGLLGHGYTF.

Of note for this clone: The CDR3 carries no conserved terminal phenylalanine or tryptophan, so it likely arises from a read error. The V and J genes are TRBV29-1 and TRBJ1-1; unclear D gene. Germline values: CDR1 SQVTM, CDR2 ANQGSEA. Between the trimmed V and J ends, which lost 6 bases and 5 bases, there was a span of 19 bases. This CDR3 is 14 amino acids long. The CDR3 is CSVRAGMRATEAFV. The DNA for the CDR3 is TGCAGCGTGCGAGCCGGGATGAGGGCGACTGAAGCTTTCGTT.

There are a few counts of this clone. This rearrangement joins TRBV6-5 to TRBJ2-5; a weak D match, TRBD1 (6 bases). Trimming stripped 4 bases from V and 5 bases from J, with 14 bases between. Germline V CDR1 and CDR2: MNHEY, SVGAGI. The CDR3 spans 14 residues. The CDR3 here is CASSFLGAWETQYF. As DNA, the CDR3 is TGTGCCAGCAGTTTTTTGGGGGCGTGGGAGACCCAGTACTTC.

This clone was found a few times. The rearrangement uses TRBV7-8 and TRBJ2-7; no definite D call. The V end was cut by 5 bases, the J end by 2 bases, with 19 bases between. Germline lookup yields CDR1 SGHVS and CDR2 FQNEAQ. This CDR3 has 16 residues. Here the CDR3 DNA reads TGTGCCAGCAGCCCCATGGGCACGGTGCAAACCTACGAGCAGTACTTC. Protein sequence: CASSPMGTVQTYEQYF.

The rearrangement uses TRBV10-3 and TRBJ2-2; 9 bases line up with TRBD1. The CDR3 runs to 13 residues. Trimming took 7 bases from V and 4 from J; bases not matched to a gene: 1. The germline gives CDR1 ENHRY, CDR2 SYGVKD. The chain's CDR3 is CAIKDRGTGELFF. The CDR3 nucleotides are TGTGCCATCAAGGACAGGGGCACCGGGGAGCTGTTTTTT.

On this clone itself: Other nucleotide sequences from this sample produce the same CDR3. The CDR3 DNA reads as TGCGCCAGCAGCTTGGGGGGCCTCCGGGATGAAAAACTGTTTTTT. It encodes CASSLGGLRDEKLFF. V usage is TRBV5-1 and J usage is TRBJ1-4, with D possibly TRBD1 on 5 matching bases. V was cut by 0 bases and J by 6 bases, with 12 bases left in between. Germline V gene sequence: CDR1 SGHRS, CDR2 YFSETQ. The CDR3 is 15 amino acids.

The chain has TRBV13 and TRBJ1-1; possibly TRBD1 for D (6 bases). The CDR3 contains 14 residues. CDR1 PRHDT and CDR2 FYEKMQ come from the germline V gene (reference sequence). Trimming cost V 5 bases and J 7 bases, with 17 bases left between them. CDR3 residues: CASSPETGQIEAFF. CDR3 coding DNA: TGTGCCAGCAGCCCAGAGACAGGCCAGATTGAAGCTTTCTTT.

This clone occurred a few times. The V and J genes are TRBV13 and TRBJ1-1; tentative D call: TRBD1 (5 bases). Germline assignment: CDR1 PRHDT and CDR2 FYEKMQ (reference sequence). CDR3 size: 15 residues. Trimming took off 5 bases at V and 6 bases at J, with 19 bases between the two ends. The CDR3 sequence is CASSPTTWGAAEAFF. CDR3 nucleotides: TGTGCCAGCAGCCCGACGACGTGGGGCGCCGCTGAAGCTTTCTTT.

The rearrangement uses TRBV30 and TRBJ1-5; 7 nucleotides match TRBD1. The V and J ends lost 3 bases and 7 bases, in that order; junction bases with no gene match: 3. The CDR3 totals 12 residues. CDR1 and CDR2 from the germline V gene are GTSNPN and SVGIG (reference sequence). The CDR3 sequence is CAWRTGQQPQHF. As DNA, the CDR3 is TGTGCCTGGAGGACAGGGCAACAGCCCCAGCATTTT.

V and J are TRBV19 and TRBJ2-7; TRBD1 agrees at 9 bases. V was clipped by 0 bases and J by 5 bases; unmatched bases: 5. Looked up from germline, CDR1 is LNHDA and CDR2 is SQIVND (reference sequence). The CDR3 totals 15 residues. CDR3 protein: CASSIEGTGIHEQYF. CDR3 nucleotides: TGTGCCAGTAGTATAGAAGGGACAGGGATACACGAGCAGTACTTC.

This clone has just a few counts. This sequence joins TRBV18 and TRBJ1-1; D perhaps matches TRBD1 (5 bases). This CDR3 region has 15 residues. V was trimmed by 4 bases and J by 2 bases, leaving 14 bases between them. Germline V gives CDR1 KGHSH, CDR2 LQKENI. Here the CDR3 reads CASSLMGPLNTEAFF. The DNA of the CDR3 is TGTGCCAGCTCACTAATGGGGCCTCTAAACACTGAAGCTTTCTTT.

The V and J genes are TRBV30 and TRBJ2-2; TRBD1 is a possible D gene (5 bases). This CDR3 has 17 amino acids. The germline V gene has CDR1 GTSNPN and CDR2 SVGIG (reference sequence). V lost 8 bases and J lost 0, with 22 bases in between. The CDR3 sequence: CAGHTLRTAANTGELFF. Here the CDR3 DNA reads TGTGCCGGACACACGCTGAGGACGGCTGCGAACACCGGGGAGCTGTTTTTT.

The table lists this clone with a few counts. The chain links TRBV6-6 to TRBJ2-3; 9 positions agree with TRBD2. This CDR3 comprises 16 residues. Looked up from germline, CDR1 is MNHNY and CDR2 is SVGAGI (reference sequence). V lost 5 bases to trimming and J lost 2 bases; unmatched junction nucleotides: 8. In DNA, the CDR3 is TGTGCCAGCAGTACTCGACTAGCGGAGACCACAGATACGCAGTATTTT. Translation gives CASSTRLAETTDTQYF.

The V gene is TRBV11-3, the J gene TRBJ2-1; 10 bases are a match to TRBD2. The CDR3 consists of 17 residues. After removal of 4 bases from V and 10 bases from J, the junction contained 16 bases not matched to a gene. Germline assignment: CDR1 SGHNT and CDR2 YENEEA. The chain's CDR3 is CASSYGRGLAGVGEQFF. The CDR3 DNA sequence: TGTGCCAGCAGCTACGGACGGGGGCTAGCGGGGGTGGGCGAGCAGTTCTTC.

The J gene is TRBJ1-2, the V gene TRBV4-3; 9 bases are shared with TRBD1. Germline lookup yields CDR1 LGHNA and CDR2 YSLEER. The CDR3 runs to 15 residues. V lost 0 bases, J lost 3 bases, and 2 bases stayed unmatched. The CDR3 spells CASSQDTGGYYGYTF. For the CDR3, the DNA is TGCGCCAGCAGCCAAGATACAGGGGGCTACTATGGCTACACCTTC.

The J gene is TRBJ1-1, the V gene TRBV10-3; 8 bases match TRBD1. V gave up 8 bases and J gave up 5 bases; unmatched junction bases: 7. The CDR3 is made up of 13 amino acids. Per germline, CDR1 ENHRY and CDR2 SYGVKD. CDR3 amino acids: CAIGPGGWTEAFF. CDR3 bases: TGTGCCATCGGGCCAGGGGGCTGGACTGAAGCTTTCTTT.

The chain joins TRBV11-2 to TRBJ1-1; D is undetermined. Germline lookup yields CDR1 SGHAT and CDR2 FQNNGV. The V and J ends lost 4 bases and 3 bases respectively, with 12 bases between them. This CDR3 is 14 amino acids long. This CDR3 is CASSYTTGYTEAFF. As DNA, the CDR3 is TGTGCCAGCAGCTATACGACGGGTTACACTGAAGCTTTCTTT.

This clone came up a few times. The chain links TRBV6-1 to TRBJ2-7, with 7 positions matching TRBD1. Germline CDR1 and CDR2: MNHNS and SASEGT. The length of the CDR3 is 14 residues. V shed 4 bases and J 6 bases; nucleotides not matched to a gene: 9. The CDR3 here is CASSARDSYREQYF. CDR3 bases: TGTGCCAGCAGTGCCAGGGACAGTTACCGCGAGCAGTACTTC.

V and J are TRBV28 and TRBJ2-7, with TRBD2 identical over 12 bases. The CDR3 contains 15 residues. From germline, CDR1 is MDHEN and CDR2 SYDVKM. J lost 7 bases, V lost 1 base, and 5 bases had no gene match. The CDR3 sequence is CASSLSGTSGWEQYF. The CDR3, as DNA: TGTGCCAGCAGTTTATCCGGGACTAGCGGGTGGGAGCAGTACTTC. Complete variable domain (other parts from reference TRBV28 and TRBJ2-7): DVKVTQSSRYLVKRTGEKVFLECVQDMDHENMFWYRQDPGLGLRLIYFSYDVKMKEKGDIPEGYSVSREKKERFSLILESASTNQTSMYLCASSLSGTSGWEQYFGPGTRLTVT.